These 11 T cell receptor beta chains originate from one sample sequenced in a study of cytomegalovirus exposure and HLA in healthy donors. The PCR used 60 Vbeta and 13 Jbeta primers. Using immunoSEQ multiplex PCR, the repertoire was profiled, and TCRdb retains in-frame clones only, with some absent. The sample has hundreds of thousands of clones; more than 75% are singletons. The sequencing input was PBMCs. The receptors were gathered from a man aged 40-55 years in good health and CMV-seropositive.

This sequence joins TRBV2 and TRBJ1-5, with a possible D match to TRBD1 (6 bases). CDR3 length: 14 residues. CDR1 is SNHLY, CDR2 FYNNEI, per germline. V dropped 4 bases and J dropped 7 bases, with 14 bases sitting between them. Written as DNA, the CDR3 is TGTGCCAGCAGTGGCCAGGGGAAGAGGCAGCCCCAGCATTTT. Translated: CASSGQGKRQPQHF. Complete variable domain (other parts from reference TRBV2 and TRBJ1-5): EPEVTQTPSHQVTQMGQEVILRCVPISNHLYFYWYRQILGQKVEFLVSFYNNEISEKSEIFDDQFSVERPDGSNFTLKIRSTKLEDSAMYFCASSGQGKRQPQHFGDGTRLSIL.

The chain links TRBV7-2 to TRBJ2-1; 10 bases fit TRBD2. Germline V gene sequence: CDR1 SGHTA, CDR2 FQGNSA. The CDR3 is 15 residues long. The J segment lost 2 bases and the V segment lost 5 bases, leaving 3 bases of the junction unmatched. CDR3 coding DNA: TGTGCCAGCAGCCCCGGGACTAGCGCCTACAATGAGCAGTTCTTC. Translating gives CASSPGTSAYNEQFF.

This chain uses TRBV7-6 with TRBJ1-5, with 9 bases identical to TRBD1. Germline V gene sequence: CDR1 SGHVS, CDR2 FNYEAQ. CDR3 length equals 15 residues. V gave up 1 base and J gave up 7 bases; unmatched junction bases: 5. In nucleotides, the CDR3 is TGTGCCAGCAGCTTAGAACAGGGGGCTGGACAGCCCCAGCATTTT. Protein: CASSLEQGAGQPQHF.

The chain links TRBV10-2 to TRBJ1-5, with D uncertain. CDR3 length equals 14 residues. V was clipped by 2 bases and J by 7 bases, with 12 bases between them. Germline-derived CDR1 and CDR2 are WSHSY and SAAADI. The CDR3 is CASSEPGDGQPQHF. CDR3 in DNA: TGCGCCAGCAGTGAGCCCGGAGATGGACAGCCCCAGCATTTT.

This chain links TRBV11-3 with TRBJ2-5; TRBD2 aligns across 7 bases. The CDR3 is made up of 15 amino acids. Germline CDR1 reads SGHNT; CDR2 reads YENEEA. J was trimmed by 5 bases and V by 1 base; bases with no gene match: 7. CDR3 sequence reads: CASSLGGGSKETQYF. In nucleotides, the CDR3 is TGTGCCAGCAGCTTAGGTGGCGGGAGCAAGGAGACCCAGTACTTC.

Written as DNA, the CDR3 is TGCGCCAGCAGCTATGGACTAGCGGGATCGAACACCGGGGAGCTGTTTTTT. Residues: CASSYGLAGSNTGELFF. This sequence joins TRBV5-1 and TRBJ2-2; 12 bases match TRBD2. CDR3 length: 17 residues. The germline V gene encodes CDR1 SGHRS and CDR2 YFSETQ. The V gene end was trimmed by 3 bases and the J gene end by 0 bases; junction bases not matched to a gene: 3.

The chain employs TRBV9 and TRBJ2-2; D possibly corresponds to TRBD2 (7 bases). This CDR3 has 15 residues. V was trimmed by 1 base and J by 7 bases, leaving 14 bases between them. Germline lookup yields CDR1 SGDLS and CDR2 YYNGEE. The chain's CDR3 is CASSVRGGLGGELFF. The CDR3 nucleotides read TGTGCCAGCAGCGTAAGGGGGGGGCTCGGCGGGGAGCTGTTTTTT.

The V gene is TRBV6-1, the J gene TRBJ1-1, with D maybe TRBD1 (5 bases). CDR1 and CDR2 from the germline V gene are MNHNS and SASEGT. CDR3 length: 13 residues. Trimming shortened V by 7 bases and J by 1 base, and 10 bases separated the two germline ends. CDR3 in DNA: TGTGCCAGCACGAGACAGCGGAACACTGAAGCTTTCTTT. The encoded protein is CASTRQRNTEAFF.

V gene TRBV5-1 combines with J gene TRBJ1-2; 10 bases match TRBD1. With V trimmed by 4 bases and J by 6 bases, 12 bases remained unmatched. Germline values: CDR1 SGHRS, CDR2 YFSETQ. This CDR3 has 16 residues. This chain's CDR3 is CASSRTTGGGSNGYTF. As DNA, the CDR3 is TGCGCCAGCAGCCGGACGACAGGGGGCGGGAGTAATGGCTACACCTTC.

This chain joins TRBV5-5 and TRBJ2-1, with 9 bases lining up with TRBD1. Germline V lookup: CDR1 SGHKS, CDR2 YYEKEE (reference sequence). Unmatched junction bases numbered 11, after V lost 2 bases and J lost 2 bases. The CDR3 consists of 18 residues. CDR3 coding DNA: TGTGCCAGCAGCTTCCCGGAAAGACAGGGGGGGACCTACAATGAGCAGTTCTTC. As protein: CASSFPERQGGTYNEQFF.

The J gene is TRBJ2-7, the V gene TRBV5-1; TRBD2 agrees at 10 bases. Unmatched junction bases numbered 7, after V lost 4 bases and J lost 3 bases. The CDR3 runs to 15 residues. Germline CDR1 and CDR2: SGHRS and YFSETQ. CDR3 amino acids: CASSLAGTSDYEQYF. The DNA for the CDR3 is TGCGCCAGCAGCCTTGCGGGGACTAGCGACTACGAGCAGTACTTC.